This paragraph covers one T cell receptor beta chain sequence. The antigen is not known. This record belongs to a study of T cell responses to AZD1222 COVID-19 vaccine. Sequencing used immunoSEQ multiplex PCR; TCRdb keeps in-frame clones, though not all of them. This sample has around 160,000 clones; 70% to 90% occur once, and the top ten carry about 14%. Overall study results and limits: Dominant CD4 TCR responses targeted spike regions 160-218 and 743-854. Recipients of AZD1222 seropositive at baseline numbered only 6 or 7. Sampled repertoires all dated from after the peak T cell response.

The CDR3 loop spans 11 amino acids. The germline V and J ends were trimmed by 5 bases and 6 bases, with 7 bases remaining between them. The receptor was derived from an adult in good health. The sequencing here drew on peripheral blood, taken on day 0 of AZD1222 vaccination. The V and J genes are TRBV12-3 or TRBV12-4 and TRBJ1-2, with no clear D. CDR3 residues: CASSARNGYTF. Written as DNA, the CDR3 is TGTGCCAGCAGTGCTAGAAATGGCTACACCTTC.